Reported below is one T cell receptor beta chain. This specimen belongs to a study of blood T cell repertoires in COVID-19. Repertoires were generated with immunoSEQ multiplex PCR, while TCRdb's copy carries only in-frame clones and drops some. The sample holds 15,000 to 20,000 clones; approximately 90% are singletons and the top ten take approximately 4.3%. The sequenced sample was peripheral blood. This clonotype was obtained from a man aged 55 to 70 with active COVID-19.

The CDR3 sequence: CASRWTENTEAFF. CDR3 coding DNA: TGCGCCAGCAGGTGGACAGAGAACACTGAAGCTTTCTTT. This chain uses TRBV4-1 with TRBJ1-1, with D possibly being TRBD1 (6 bases). CDR3 length: 13 residues. V lost 6 bases to trimming and J lost 1 base, with 9 bases between them. CDR1 MGHRA and CDR2 YSYEKL come from the germline V gene.